This entry lists 5 T cell receptor beta chains sequenced from one sample in a study of shared clonotypes between healthy human individuals. Measured with immunoSEQ multiplex PCR; TCRdb has only the in-frame clones, and not every one. The repertoire has about 1.9 million clones, about 94% of them found once; the top ten carry about 1.7%. CD45RO-negative CD8 cells positively selected for CCR7 made up the naive population, which excluded terminally differentiated effector memory CD45RA+ cells. The source material was naive CD8+ T cells from PBMCs. These receptors all come from a man between 18 and 29 years old in good health. Some clones in this sample may be carry-over from other donors' samples.

V usage is TRBV29-1 and J usage is TRBJ2-1; TRBD2 matches 7 bases. J lost 15 bases, V lost 6 bases, and 14 bases had no gene match. This CDR3 has 12 amino acids. The germline V gene has CDR1 SQVTM and CDR2 ANQGSEA. The CDR3 is CSVTHLGGVGFF. In DNA, the CDR3 is TGCAGCGTGACACACCTTGGGGGGGTTGGGTTCTTC.

The chain joins TRBV7-9 to TRBJ1-2; TRBD1 matches at 8 bases. The germline V gene encodes CDR1 SEHNR and CDR2 FQNEAQ (reference sequence). The CDR3 consists of 13 residues. V shed 5 bases and J 8 bases; nucleotides not matched to a gene: 7. Here the CDR3 reads CASSLDRERGYTF. CDR3 bases: TGTGCCAGCAGCCTGGACAGGGAAAGGGGCTACACCTTC. The whole variable domain, filled in from reference TRBV7-9 and TRBJ1-2, reads DTGVSQNPRHKITKRGQNVTFRCDPISEHNRLYWYRQTLGQGPEFLTYFQNEAQLEKSRLLSDRFSAERPKGSFSTLEIQRTEQGDSAMYLCASSLDRERGYTFGSGTRLTVV.

This sequence joins TRBV6-5 and TRBJ2-3; no definite D call. Trimming pared 3 bases from V and 3 bases from J, leaving 10 bases between. This CDR3 spans 14 amino acids. Per germline, CDR1 MNHEY and CDR2 SVGAGI. The CDR3 bases are TGTGCCAGCAGTTATGGGTCTCGGACAGATACGCAGTATTTT. Residues: CASSYGSRTDTQYF.

This clone was detected only a few times. In the same sample, other DNA sequences code for this CDR3. The gene calls are TRBV14 and TRBJ2-7; D remains ambiguous. V shed 1 base and J shed 2 bases, with 0 bases lying between them. Germline lookup yields CDR1 SGHDN and CDR2 FVKESK. The CDR3 consists of 11 residues. CDR3 amino acids: CASSQAYEQYF. The DNA of the CDR3 is TGTGCCAGCAGCCAAGCCTACGAGCAGTACTTC.

The J gene is TRBJ2-7, the V gene TRBV7-9; D is possibly TRBD1 or TRBD2 (6 bases each). Germline V gives CDR1 SEHNR, CDR2 FQNEAQ (reference sequence). This CDR3 region has 15 residues. V dropped 0 bases and J dropped 4 bases, with 13 bases sitting between them. CDR3 in DNA: TGTGCCAGCAGCTTAGCCCGGGGGCAATCGTACGAGCAGTACTTC. Its translation is CASSLARGQSYEQYF.